The clone carrying this TCR beta chain showed up just once. As yet, its antigen is unknown. V was shortened by 4 bases and J by 2 bases, with 15 bases between the two germline ends. In germline, CDR1 is SGDLS, CDR2 YYNGEE. The CDR3 spans 16 residues. The data belong to a study of T cells in localized non-small cell lung cancer. Study-wide results and limits: Owing to sequencing of a solitary tumor region, heterogeneity cannot be discounted. Adjacent lung had a median roughly 61 of the 100 largest tumor clones. Uninvolved adjacent lung, not tumor, had the highest T cell clonality. With higher T cell density in blood came longer overall survival.

Repertoires were generated with immunoSEQ multiplex PCR, while TCRdb's copy carries only in-frame clones and drops some. The data contain approximately 60,000 clones, under 90% of them singletons. This specimen was peripheral blood, taken before any cancer treatment. The source of this sequence is a woman aged 40-75 years with stage I lung adenocarcinoma. The rearrangement uses TRBV9 and TRBJ2-2; D may match TRBD1 or TRBD2 (5 bases each). Here the CDR3 reads CASSLSPGRNTGELFF. In nucleotides, the CDR3 is TGTGCCAGCAGCTTGTCACCGGGACGTAACACCGGGGAGCTGTTTTTT.